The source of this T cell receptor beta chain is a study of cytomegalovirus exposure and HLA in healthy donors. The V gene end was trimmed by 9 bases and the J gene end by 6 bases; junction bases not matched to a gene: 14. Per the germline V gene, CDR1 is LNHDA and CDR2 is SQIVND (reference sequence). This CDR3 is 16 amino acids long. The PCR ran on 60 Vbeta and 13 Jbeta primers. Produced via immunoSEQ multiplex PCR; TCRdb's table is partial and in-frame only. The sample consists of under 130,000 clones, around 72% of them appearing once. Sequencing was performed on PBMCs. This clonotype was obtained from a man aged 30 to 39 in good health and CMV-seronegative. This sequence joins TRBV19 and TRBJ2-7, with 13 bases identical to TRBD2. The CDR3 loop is CARAQRTSGSSSEQYF. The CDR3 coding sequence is TGTGCCAGGGCACAAAGGACTAGCGGGAGTTCCAGCGAGCAGTACTTC.